This T cell receptor (beta chain) was sequenced for a study of blood T cell repertoires in COVID-19. Whole-study context: The origin of the acute and convalescent COVID-19 samples was the United States, Italy and Spain. T cells, B-cell-depleted T cells, or PBMCs provided the cDNA or gDNA that served as material.

As handled by the study authors: Amplification with reference gene primers provided the estimates of nucleated cell counts. Profiled with immunoSEQ multiplex PCR; TCRdb holds only in-frame clones, not every one. From that table come the V and J calls and clone size; the DNA was used to work out D and trimming. The data show roughly 34,000 clones, 87% seen once. The ends lost 4 bases at V and 6 bases at J; junction bases unmatched: 7. Germline assignment: CDR1 SGHKS and CDR2 YYEKEE (reference sequence). The CDR3 consists of 13 residues. The sequencing sample was made of peripheral blood. This receptor was obtained from an elderly man with active COVID-19. V is TRBV5-5 and J is TRBJ2-7; TRBD2 agrees at 7 bases. The CDR3 spells CASSPGDYGEQYF. The CDR3 DNA sequence: TGTGCCAGCAGCCCCGGGGACTACGGCGAGCAGTACTTC.